The clone carrying this TCR beta chain was observed a few times. This sample is part of a study of shared clonotypes between healthy human individuals. With 5 bases clipped from V and 1 base from J, the junction kept 1 base outside the gene matches. Germline values: CDR1 MDHEN, CDR2 SYDVKM. The CDR3 consists of 13 residues. Per the authors' pipeline: Junction-only immunoSEQ data arrived without quality scores, meaning filtering differed. This table comes from immunoSEQ multiplex PCR, and its TCRdb copy is limited to in-frame clones, with some not included. V, J and clone size are those of that table, while D and trimming were read from the DNA. Among roughly 1 million clones, around 74% were seen once, and the ten largest hold 1.4%. The investigators split CD4+ cells into a CD45RA+ naive subset and a CD45RA-negative memory subset.

The sequence came from a man younger than 35 in good health. The J gene is TRBJ2-5, the V gene TRBV28; 7 positions agree with TRBD1. Sequenced input: memory CD4+ T cells sorted from blood. This sample's subset: CD45RA-negative fraction. The CDR3 protein is CASSGTVQETQYF. The CDR3 region has the DNA TGTGCCAGCAGTGGGACAGTCCAAGAGACCCAGTACTTC.